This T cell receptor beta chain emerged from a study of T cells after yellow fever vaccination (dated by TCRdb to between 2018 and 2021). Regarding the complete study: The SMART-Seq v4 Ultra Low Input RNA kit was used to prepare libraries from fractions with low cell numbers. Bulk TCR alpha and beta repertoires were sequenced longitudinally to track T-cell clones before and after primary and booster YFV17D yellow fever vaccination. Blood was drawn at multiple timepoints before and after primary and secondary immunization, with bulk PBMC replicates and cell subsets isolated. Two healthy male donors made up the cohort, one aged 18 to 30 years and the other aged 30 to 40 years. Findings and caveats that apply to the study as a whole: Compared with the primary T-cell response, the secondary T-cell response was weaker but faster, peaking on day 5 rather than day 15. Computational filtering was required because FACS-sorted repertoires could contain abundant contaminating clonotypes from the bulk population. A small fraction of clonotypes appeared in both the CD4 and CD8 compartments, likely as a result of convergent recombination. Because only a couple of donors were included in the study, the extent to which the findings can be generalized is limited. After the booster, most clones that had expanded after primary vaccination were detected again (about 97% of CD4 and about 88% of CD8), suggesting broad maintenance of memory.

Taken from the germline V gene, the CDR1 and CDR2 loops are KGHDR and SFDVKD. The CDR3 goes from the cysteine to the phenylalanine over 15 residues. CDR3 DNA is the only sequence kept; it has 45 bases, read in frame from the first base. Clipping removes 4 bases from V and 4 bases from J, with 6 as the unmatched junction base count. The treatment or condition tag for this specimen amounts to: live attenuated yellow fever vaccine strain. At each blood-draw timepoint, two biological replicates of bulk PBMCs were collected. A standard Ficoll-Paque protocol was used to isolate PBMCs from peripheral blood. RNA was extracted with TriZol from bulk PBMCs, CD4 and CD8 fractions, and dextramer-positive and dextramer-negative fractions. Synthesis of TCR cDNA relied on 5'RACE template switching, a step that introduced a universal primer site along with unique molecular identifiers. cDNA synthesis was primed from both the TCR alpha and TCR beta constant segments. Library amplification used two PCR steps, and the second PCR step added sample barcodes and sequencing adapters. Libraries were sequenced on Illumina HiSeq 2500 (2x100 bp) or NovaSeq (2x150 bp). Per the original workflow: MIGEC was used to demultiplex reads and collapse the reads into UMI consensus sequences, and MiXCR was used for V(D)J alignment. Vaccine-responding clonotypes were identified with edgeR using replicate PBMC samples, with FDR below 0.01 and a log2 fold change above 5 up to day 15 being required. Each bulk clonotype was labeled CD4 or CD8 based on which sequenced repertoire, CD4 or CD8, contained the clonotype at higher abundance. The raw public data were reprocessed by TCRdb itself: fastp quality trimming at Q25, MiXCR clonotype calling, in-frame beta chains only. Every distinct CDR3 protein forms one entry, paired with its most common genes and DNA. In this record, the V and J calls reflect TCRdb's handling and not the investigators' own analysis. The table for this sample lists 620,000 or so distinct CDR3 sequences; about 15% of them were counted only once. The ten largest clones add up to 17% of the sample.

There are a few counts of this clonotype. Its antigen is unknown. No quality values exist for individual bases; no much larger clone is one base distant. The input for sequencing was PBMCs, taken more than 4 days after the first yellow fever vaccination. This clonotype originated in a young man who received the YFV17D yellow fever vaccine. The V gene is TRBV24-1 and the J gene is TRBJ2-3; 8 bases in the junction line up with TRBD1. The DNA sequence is TGTGCCACCAGTGAGGAGGGCAGGGGGCCAGATACGCAGTATTTT. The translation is CATSEEGRGPDTQYF.